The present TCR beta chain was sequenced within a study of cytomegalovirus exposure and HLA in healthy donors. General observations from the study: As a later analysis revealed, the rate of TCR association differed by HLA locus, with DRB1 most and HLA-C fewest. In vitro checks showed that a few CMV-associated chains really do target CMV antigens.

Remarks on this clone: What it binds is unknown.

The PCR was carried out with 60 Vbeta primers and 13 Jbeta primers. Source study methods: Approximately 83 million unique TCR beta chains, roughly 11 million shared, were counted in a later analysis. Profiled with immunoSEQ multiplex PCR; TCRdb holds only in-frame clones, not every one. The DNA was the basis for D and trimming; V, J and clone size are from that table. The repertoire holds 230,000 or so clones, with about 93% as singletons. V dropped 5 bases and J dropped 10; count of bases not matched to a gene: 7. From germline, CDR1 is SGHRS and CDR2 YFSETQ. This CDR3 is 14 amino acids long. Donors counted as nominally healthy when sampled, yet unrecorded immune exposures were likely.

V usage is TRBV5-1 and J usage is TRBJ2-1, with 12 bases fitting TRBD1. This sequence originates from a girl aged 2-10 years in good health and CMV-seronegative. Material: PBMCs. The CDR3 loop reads CASRPGQGASEQFF. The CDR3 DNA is TGCGCCAGCAGACCGGGACAGGGGGCTTCGGAGCAGTTCTTC.